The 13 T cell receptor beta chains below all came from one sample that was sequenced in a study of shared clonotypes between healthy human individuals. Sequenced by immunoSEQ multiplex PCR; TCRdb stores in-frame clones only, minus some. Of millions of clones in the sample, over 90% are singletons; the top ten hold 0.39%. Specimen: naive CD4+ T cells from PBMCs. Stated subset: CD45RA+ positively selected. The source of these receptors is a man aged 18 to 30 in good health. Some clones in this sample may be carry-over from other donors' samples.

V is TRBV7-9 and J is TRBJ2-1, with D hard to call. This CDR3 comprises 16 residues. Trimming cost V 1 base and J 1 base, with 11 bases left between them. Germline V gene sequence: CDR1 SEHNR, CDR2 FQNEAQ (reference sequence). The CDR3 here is CASSLVDFRSYNEQFF. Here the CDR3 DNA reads TGTGCCAGCAGCTTAGTTGACTTTCGGTCCTACAATGAGCAGTTCTTC.

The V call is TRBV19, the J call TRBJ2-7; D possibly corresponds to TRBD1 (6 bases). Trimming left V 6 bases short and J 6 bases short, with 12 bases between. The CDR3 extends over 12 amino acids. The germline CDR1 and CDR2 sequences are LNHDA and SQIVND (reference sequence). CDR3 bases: TGTGCCAGTAGCGATCGAGGGGGCGAGCAGTACTTC. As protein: CASSDRGGEQYF.

The CDR3 coding sequence is TGTGCCAGCTCACCAAGGTTCGACCCGAACACTGAAGCTTTCTTT. Amino acids: CASSPRFDPNTEAFF. The gene calls are TRBV18 and TRBJ1-1; D is undetermined. The CDR3 covers 15 residues. Germline V gene sequence: CDR1 KGHSH, CDR2 LQKENI. V lost 2 bases, J lost 1 base, and 11 bases lay in between. The full variable domain, with the rest looked up from reference TRBV18 and TRBJ1-1, is NAGVMQNPRHLVRRRGQEARLRCSPMKGHSHVYWYRQLPEEGLKFMVYLQKENIIDESGMPKERFSAEFPKEGPSILRIQQVVRGDSAAYFCASSPRFDPNTEAFFGQGTRLTVV.

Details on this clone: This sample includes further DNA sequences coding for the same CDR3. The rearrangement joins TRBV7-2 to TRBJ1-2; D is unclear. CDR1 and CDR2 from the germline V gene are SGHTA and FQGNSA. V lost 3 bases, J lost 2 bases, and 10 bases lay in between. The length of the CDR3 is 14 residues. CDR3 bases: TGTGCCAGCAGCTTGACGGGTGGGAACTATGGCTACACCTTC. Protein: CASSLTGGNYGYTF.

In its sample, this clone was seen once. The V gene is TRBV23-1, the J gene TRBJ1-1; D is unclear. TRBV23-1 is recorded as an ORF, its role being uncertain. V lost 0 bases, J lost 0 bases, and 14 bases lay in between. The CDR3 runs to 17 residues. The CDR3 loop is CASSQSFWGSMNTEAFF. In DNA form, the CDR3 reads TGCGCCAGCAGTCAATCGTTTTGGGGAAGCATGAACACTGAAGCTTTCTTT.

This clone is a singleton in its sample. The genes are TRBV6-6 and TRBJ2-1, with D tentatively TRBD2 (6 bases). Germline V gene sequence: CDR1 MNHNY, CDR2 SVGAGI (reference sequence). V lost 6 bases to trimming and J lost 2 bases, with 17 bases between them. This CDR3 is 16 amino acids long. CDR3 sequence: CASRPPAEGAYNEQFF. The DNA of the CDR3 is TGTGCCAGCAGGCCCCCAGCGGAGGGAGCCTACAATGAGCAGTTCTTC.

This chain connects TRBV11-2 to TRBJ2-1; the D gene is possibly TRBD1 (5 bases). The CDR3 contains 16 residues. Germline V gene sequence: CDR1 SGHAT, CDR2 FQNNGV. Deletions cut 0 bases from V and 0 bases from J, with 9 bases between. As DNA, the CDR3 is TGTGCCAGCAGCTTAGATCTTGACAGCTCCTACAATGAGCAGTTCTTC. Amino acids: CASSLDLDSSYNEQFF.

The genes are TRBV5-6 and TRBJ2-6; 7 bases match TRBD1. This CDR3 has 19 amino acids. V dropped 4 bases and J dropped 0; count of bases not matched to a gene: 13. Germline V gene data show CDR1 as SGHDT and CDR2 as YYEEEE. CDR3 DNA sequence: TGTGCCAGCAGCCAAGTATCCGGACAGGCGGTCTCTGGGGCCAACGTCCTGACTTTC. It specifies CASSQVSGQAVSGANVLTF.

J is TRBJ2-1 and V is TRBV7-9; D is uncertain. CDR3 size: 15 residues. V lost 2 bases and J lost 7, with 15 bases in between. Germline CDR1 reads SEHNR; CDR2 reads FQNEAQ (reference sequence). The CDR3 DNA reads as TGTGCCAGCAGCTTACTCGGCCCGCTACCTAATGAGCAGTTCTTC. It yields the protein CASSLLGPLPNEQFF.

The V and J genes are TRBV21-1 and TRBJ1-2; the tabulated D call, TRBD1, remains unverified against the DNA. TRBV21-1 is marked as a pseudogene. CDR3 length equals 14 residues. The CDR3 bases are TGTGCCAGCAGCCCCCGACAGATACTATTAGGCTACACCTTC. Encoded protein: CASSPRQILLGYTF.

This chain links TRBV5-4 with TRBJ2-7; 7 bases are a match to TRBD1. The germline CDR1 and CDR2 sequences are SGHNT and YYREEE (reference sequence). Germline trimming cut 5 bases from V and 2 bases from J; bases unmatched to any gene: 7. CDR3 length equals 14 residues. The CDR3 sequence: CASRAQGDAYEQYF. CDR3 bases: TGTGCCAGCAGAGCCCAGGGGGACGCCTACGAGCAGTACTTC.

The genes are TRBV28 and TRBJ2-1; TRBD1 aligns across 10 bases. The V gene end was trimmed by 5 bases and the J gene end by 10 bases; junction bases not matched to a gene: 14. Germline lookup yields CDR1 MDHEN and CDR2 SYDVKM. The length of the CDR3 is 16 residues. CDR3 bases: TGTGCCAGCAGTACCGGGACAGGGGTGGTCGCGGGCGAGCAGTTCTTC. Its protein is CASSTGTGVVAGEQFF.

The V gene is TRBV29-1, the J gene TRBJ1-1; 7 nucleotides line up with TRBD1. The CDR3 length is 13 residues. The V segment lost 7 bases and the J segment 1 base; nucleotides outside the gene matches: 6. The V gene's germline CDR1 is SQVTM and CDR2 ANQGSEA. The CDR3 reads CSARGQSNTEAFF. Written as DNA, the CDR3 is TGCAGCGCCCGGGGACAGTCGAACACTGAAGCTTTCTTT.